The sequence of this TCR beta chain was determined in a study of shared clonotypes between healthy human individuals. Study context: Each donor's CD8 memory used one plate, CD8 naive two, each CD4 subset three.

Study conclusions and caveats: Depth was large, yet rarefaction showed that sorted-subset sequencing was incomplete.

Clones were read by immunoSEQ multiplex PCR, and TCRdb kept only the in-frame ones, dropping some. The sample holds some 2.1 million clones, 85% to 95% seen once. Of note for this clone: Its specificity is unknown.

Germline CDR1 reads SGHNT; CDR2 reads YYREEE (reference sequence). The V and J ends lost 4 bases and 1 base respectively, with 13 bases between them. This CDR3 is 15 amino acids long. The clonotype comes from a man aged 18-30 years in good health. V gene TRBV5-4 combines with J gene TRBJ2-3; the D gene is possibly TRBD1 (6 bases). The sequencing sample was made of naive CD4+ T cells sorted from blood. Sample subset: CD45RA+ positively selected. The CDR3 DNA reads TGTGCCAGCAGCCCCGTCTGGGGGCGCACAGATACGCAGTATTTT. This codes for CASSPVWGRTDTQYF. Based on the CDR3 plus reference TRBV5-4 and TRBJ2-3, the full variable domain is ETGVTQSPTHLIKTRGQQVTLRCSSQSGHNTVSWYQQALGQGPQFIFQYYREEENGRGNFPPRFSGLQFPNYSSELNVNALELDDSALYLCASSPVWGRTDTQYFGPGTRLTVL.